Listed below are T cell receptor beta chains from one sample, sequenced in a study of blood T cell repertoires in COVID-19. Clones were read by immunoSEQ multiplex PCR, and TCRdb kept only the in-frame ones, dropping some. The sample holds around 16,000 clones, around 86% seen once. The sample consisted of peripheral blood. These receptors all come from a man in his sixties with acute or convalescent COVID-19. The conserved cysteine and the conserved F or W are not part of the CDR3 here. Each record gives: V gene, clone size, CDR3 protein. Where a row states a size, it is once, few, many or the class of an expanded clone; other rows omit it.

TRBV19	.	ASSIRAGELF
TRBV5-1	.	ASSLGAGFQETQY
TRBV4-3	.	ASSQDSRAMDTQY
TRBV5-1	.	ASSPSGALTAQY
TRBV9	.	ASSVGPGDEAF
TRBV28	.	ASRHRGVYGYT
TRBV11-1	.	ASSLGQKRA
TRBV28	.	ASRSGLLRHYGYT
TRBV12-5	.	ASGLLASGAGEQF
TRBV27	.	ASCRGDLNTGELF
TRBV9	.	ASSIQGGNSPLH
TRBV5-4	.	ASSSRTAQETQY
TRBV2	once	ASSIDSMNTEAF
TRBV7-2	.	ASSAGSESYNEQF
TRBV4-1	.	ASSQDRQGHSYNEQF
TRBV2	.	ASSYPTGGASGANVLT
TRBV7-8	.	ASSLIRGNEQF
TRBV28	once	ASCERVEKKLF
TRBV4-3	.	ASSQVQRAYEQY
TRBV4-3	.	ASSQEAQPHGAFYGYT
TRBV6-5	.	ASSYSNRGSGNTIY
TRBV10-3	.	AISRLAETSTDTQY
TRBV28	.	ASSLLTGRNPTNEKLF
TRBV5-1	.	ASSLGVDRGGTGELF
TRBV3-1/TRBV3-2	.	ASSQGGWGNQPQH
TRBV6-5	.	ASRRQGAGGYT
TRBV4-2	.	ASSQERGLAGAPLAQY
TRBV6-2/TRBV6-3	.	ASSYRRVEGNQPQH
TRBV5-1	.	ASSQQDSRDLYGYT
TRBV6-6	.	ASRQRGGRDTQY
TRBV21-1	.	ASSICGRLGQETQY
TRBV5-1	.	ASILQGLSGETQY
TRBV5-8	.	ASRRRGQGMKGYT